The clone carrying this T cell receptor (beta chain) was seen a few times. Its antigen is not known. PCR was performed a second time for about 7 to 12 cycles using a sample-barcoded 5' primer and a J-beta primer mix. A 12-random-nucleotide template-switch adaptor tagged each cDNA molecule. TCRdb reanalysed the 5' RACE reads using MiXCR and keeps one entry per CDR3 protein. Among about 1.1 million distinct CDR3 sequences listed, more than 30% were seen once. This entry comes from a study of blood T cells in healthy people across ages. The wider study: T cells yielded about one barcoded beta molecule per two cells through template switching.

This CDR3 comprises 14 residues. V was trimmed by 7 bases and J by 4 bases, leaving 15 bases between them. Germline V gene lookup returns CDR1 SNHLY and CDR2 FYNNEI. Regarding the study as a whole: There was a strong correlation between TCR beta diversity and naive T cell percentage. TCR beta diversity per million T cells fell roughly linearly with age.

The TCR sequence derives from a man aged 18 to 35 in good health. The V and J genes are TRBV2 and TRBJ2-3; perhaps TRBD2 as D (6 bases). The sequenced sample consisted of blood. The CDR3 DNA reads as TGTGCCAGCACCCCGGGGATAGCGGCAGATACGCAGTATTTT. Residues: CASTPGIAADTQYF.